Listed here are 5 T cell receptor beta chains from one sample, sequenced in a study of cytomegalovirus exposure and HLA in healthy donors. The PCR employed 60 Vbeta primers together with 13 Jbeta primers. Produced via immunoSEQ multiplex PCR; TCRdb's table is partial and in-frame only. The sample consists of some 130,000 clones, around 73% of them appearing once. The sample comprised PBMCs. The receptors derive from a woman aged 40-49 years in good health and CMV-seronegative.

This clone is a singleton in its sample. The chain uses TRBV10-3 and TRBJ2-2, with 9 bases identical to TRBD2. Germline V gene data show CDR1 as ENHRY and CDR2 as SYGVKD. Trimming removed 0 bases from V and 10 bases from J; junction bases left unmatched: 6. CDR3 size: 15 residues. DNA for the CDR3: TGTGCCATCAGTGAGTCGCGGGGGGGCCGTTTGGAGCTGTTTTTT. Residues: CAISESRGGRLELFF.

The rearrangement uses TRBV4-3 and TRBJ2-1; D possibly corresponds to TRBD1 (6 bases). Trimming left V 8 bases short and J 5 bases short, with 16 bases between. This CDR3 has 14 residues. The V gene's germline CDR1 is LGHNA and CDR2 YSLEER. The CDR3 loop is CASAGVVLDNEQFF. The CDR3 coding sequence is TGCGCCAGCGCAGGGGTGGTTTTGGACAATGAGCAGTTCTTC.

This clone was found once. The rearrangement joins TRBV28 to TRBJ2-2; the D gene is possibly TRBD1 (5 bases). Germline V gene sequence: CDR1 MDHEN, CDR2 SYDVKM. CDR3 length equals 14 residues. V gave up 2 bases and J gave up 4 bases, with 8 bases separating them. CDR3 amino acids: CASSLTGSTGELFF. In nucleotides, the CDR3 is TGTGCCAGCAGTTTAACAGGTAGCACCGGGGAGCTGTTTTTT.

The V call is TRBV7-2, the J call TRBJ1-1, with 7 bases identical to TRBD1. Germline V lookup: CDR1 SGHTA, CDR2 FQGNSA. The CDR3 covers 15 residues. The V and J ends lost 5 bases and 4 bases, in that order; junction bases with no gene match: 10. Here the CDR3 DNA reads TGTGCCAGCAGCACGCAGACAACAGGGGCCACTGAAGCTTTCTTT. It translates to CASSTQTTGATEAFF. Full variable domain (remainder filled in from reference TRBV7-2 and TRBJ1-1): GAGVSQSPSNKVTEKGKDVELRCDPISGHTALYWYRQSLGQGLEFLIYFQGNSAPDKSGLPSDRFSAERTGGSVSTLTIQRTQQEDSAVYLCASSTQTTGATEAFFGQGTRLTVV.

The J gene is TRBJ2-6, the V gene TRBV4-3, with D unclear. Looked up from germline, CDR1 is LGHNA and CDR2 is YSLEER. V gave up 7 bases and J gave up 2 bases, with 6 bases separating them. CDR3 length: 13 residues. CDR3 residues: CASKLTGANVLTF. CDR3 nucleotide sequence: TGCGCCAGCAAACTAACTGGGGCCAACGTCCTGACTTTC.